These 24 T cell receptor beta chains originate from one sample sequenced in a study of PD-L1 blockade in urothelial cancer. As to time point: pretreatment peripheral blood. Sequenced by immunoSEQ multiplex PCR; TCRdb stores in-frame clones only, minus some. This table holds some 74,000 clones, about 85% found once. The input for sequencing was PBMCs, taken around atezolizumab (anti-PD-L1) treatment. These receptors were taken from a man aged 35-49 years with urothelial cancer.

This rearrangement joins TRBV19 to TRBJ1-1; 8 bases agree with TRBD1. With 4 bases clipped from V and 3 bases from J, the junction kept 1 base outside the gene matches. Germline assignment: CDR1 LNHDA and CDR2 SQIVND (reference sequence). This CDR3 has 13 residues. CDR3 coding DNA: TGTGCCAGTAGTACGGACAGGGACACTGAAGCTTTCTTT. Its translation: CASSTDRDTEAFF.

The V call is TRBV7-2, the J call TRBJ2-7, with 8 bases that match TRBD2. The length of the CDR3 is 15 residues. The ends lost 5 bases at V and 7 bases at J; junction bases unmatched: 13. Per germline, CDR1 SGHTA and CDR2 FQGNSA. The CDR3 spells CASSPGLAGAWEQYF. In nucleotides, the CDR3 is TGTGCCAGCAGCCCCGGACTAGCAGGAGCGTGGGAGCAGTACTTC.

The chain uses TRBV4-3 and TRBJ2-3; 10 bases are a match to TRBD2. The CDR3 consists of 17 residues. CDR1 and CDR2 from the germline V gene are LGHNA and YSLEER. The J segment lost 2 bases and the V segment lost 1 base, leaving 6 bases of the junction unmatched. The CDR3: CASSQVQAGGPTDTQYF. DNA of the CDR3: TGCGCCAGCAGCCAAGTTCAAGCGGGAGGGCCCACAGATACGCAGTATTTT.

CDR3 coding DNA: TGTGCCAGCAGCGGCGGACTAGCGGGAGAGCAGTTCTTC. It codes for CASSGGLAGEQFF. The V gene is TRBV5-4, the J gene TRBJ2-1, with TRBD2 matching 12 bases. The CDR3 totals 13 residues. With V trimmed by 4 bases and J by 10 bases, 3 bases remained unmatched. Germline CDR1 is SGHNT and CDR2 is YYREEE (reference sequence).

This chain joins TRBV15 and TRBJ1-1; no reliable D call. The ends were cut back, 8 bases at V and 4 bases at J, with 17 bases in the middle. Germline CDR1 is LNHNV and CDR2 is YYDKDF (reference sequence). The CDR3 sequence is 14 residues long. The CDR3 loop reads CATSLVEGGTEAFF. As DNA, the CDR3 is TGTGCCACCTCCTTGGTAGAGGGAGGCACTGAAGCTTTCTTT.

CDR3 bases: TGTGCCAGCAGTTTGGGAGGGGAATCCTATGGCTACACCTTC. This translates into CASSLGGESYGYTF. This rearrangement joins TRBV28 to TRBJ1-2; D is perhaps TRBD1 (5 bases). This CDR3 has 14 amino acids. Germline lookup yields CDR1 MDHEN and CDR2 SYDVKM. V dropped 3 bases and J dropped 4 bases, with 12 bases sitting between them.

The rearrangement uses TRBV5-4 and TRBJ1-1; 7 bases align to TRBD1. CDR3 size: 14 residues. CDR1 SGHNT and CDR2 YYREEE come from the germline V gene (reference sequence). V was clipped by 4 bases and J by 0 bases; unmatched bases: 3. The CDR3 nucleotides are TGTGCCAGCAGCGCCACAGGGGTGAACACTGAAGCTTTCTTT. It specifies CASSATGVNTEAFF.

The V gene is TRBV27, the J gene TRBJ1-2, with no clear D. V dropped 2 bases and J dropped 1 base, with 8 bases sitting between them. CDR1 is MNHEY, CDR2 SMNVEV, per germline (reference sequence). The CDR3 sequence is 14 residues long. The CDR3 spells CASSLSTRNYGYTF. CDR3 in DNA: TGTGCCAGCAGTTTAAGCACCCGTAACTATGGCTACACCTTC.

The chain combines TRBV11-2 with TRBJ2-1, with a tentative D call TRBD1 (6 bases). CDR3 size: 15 residues. Per the germline V gene, CDR1 is SGHAT and CDR2 is FQNNGV. The germline V and J ends were trimmed by 1 base and 5 bases, with 12 bases remaining between them. The CDR3 bases are TGTGCCAGCAGCTTAGGGCGGTCAGGGGACAATGAGCAGTTCTTC. Amino acid sequence: CASSLGRSGDNEQFF.

The chain links TRBV4-1 to TRBJ2-5; TRBD2 matches at 7 bases. The germline V gene encodes CDR1 MGHRA and CDR2 YSYEKL. CDR3 length: 15 amino acids. With 1 base clipped from V and 5 bases from J, the junction kept 7 bases outside the gene matches. The CDR3 DNA sequence: TGCGCCAGCAGCCAAGTTGCGGGAGAGATGGAGACCCAGTACTTC. Translation gives CASSQVAGEMETQYF.

V gene TRBV6-1 combines with J gene TRBJ1-1; D call uncertain. V gave up 6 bases and J gave up 0 bases, with 5 bases separating them. The germline V gene encodes CDR1 MNHNS and CDR2 SASEGT. This CDR3 region has 12 residues. The CDR3 DNA reads as TGTGCCAGCAGGCGGATGAACACTGAAGCTTTCTTT. Translation: CASRRMNTEAFF.

The rearrangement uses TRBV6-6 and TRBJ2-7, with D perhaps TRBD2 (6 bases). This CDR3 has 15 amino acids. Trimming took off 0 bases at V and 1 base at J, with 10 bases between the two ends. CDR1 and CDR2 from the germline V gene are MNHNY and SVGAGI (reference sequence). The CDR3 sequence: CASSYSAGGSYEQYF. CDR3 coding DNA: TGTGCCAGCAGTTACTCAGCCGGGGGATCCTACGAGCAGTACTTC.

The CDR3 DNA is TGTGCCAGCAGCCCGGGCCTGGGGGCCAACACCGGGGAGCTGTTTTTT. Translation gives CASSPGLGANTGELFF. V gene TRBV5-4 combines with J gene TRBJ2-2, with D tentatively TRBD1 (6 bases). Per the germline V gene, CDR1 is SGHNT and CDR2 is YYREEE (reference sequence). V dropped 4 bases and J dropped 2 bases, with 15 bases sitting between them. This CDR3 spans 16 amino acids.

The rearrangement joins TRBV7-8 to TRBJ2-7; 10 nucleotides match TRBD2. Trimming at V came to 5 bases and at J to 0 bases, leaving 7 bases not matched to a gene. The CDR3 runs to 16 residues. Germline values: CDR1 SGHVS, CDR2 FQNEAQ. Written as DNA, the CDR3 is TGTGCCAGCAGCCCCGGGACTAGCGCTACCTCCTACGAGCAGTACTTC. This codes for CASSPGTSATSYEQYF.

The CDR3 is CASSSGLAGDYEQYF. The CDR3 coding sequence is TGTGCCAGCAGCTCAGGACTAGCGGGAGACTACGAGCAGTACTTC. The chain links TRBV7-9 to TRBJ2-7; 13 positions match TRBD2. V was pared by 4 bases and J by 3 bases, with 3 bases of the junction left unmatched. The length of the CDR3 is 15 residues. Germline loops: CDR1 SEHNR, CDR2 FQNEAQ (reference sequence). The whole variable domain, filled in from reference TRBV7-9 and TRBJ2-7, reads DTGVSQNPRHKITKRGQNVTFRCDPISEHNRLYWYRQTLGQGPEFLTYFQNEAQLEKSRLLSDRFSAERPKGSFSTLEIQRTEQGDSAMYLCASSSGLAGDYEQYFGPGTRLTVT.

The chain is built from TRBV2 and TRBJ2-7; D might be TRBD2 (6 bases). The CDR3 contains 15 residues. CDR1 and CDR2 (germline): SNHLY, FYNNEI. Trimming left V 6 bases short and J 4 bases short, with 19 bases between. CDR3 in amino acids: CASSTRDSGQYEQYF. Here the CDR3 DNA reads TGTGCCAGCAGCACCCGGGACTCAGGCCAATACGAGCAGTACTTC.

The gene calls are TRBV5-1 and TRBJ1-4; D ambiguous. Germline CDR1 SGHRS, CDR2 YFSETQ. Deletions cut 0 bases from V and 0 bases from J, with 3 bases between. The CDR3 contains 14 residues. Here the CDR3 DNA reads TGCGCCAGCAGCTTGGGAGCAACTAATGAAAAACTGTTTTTT. Residues: CASSLGATNEKLFF.

The chain combines TRBV4-2 with TRBJ1-1, with 10 bases that match TRBD1. The CDR3 has 16 residues. Germline CDR1 and CDR2: LGHNA and YNFKEQ. V gave up 1 base and J gave up 4 bases; unmatched junction bases: 6. The CDR3 here is CASSQVMTGGSTEAFF. The DNA of the CDR3 is TGTGCCAGCAGCCAAGTAATGACAGGGGGCAGCACTGAAGCTTTCTTT.

This clone showed up just once. The chain joins TRBV9 to TRBJ1-2; D uncertain. Trimming took off 3 bases at V and 5 bases at J, with 11 bases between the two ends. The length of the CDR3 is 13 residues. Germline loops: CDR1 SGDLS, CDR2 YYNGEE. Here the CDR3 reads CASSADNKYGYTF. DNA of the CDR3: TGTGCCAGCAGCGCCGACAACAAATATGGCTACACCTTC.

The chain carries TRBV7-3 and TRBJ2-7; TRBD2 might be the D (5 bases). V lost 6 bases, J lost 0 bases, and 21 bases lay in between. Germline-derived CDR1 and CDR2 are SGHTA and FQGTGA. The CDR3 loop spans 17 amino acids. The CDR3 DNA reads TGTGCCAGCAGTCCTCCCTTAAACGGCCGGGACTCCTACGAGCAGTACTTC. Amino acids: CASSPPLNGRDSYEQYF.

The gene calls are TRBV28 and TRBJ2-5; D may be TRBD1 (6 bases). Per germline, CDR1 MDHEN and CDR2 SYDVKM. Trimming pared 3 bases from V and 5 bases from J, leaving 10 bases between. The length of the CDR3 is 13 residues. This CDR3 is CASSLPGAETQYF. The CDR3 DNA reads as TGTGCCAGCAGTTTGCCAGGGGCGGAGACCCAGTACTTC. Full variable domain (outside the CDR3, taken from reference TRBV28 and TRBJ2-5): DVKVTQSSRYLVKRTGEKVFLECVQDMDHENMFWYRQDPGLGLRLIYFSYDVKMKEKGDIPEGYSVSREKKERFSLILESASTNQTSMYLCASSLPGAETQYFGPGTRLLVL.

CDR3 nucleotides: TGTGCCACCGAGGGGGCCGGGGAGACCCAGTACTTC. Translating gives CATEGAGETQYF. The chain joins TRBV19 to TRBJ2-5; TRBD1 matches at 7 bases. The germline gives CDR1 LNHDA, CDR2 SQIVND (reference sequence). V lost 10 bases, J lost 5 bases, and 7 bases stayed unmatched. CDR3 length equals 12 residues. Full variable domain (missing parts from reference TRBV19 and TRBJ2-5): DGGITQSPKYLFRKEGQNVTLSCEQNLNHDAMYWYRQDPGQGLRLIYYSQIVNDFQKGDIAEGYSVSREKKESFPLTVTSAQKNPTAFYLCATEGAGETQYFGPGTRLLVL.

The chain links TRBV7-8 to TRBJ2-1, with 7 nucleotides matching TRBD2. Looked up from germline, CDR1 is SGHVS and CDR2 is FQNEAQ. CDR3 size: 17 residues. V was clipped by 4 bases and J by 2 bases; unmatched bases: 11. DNA for the CDR3: TGTGCCAGCAGCTCCGTATCCCTAGCGGAGGCCTACAATGAGCAGTTCTTC. Translation: CASSSVSLAEAYNEQFF.

The chain links TRBV6-5 to TRBJ2-3; D is undetermined. This CDR3 contains 15 residues. V lost 0 bases, J lost 8 bases, and 15 bases lay in between. Germline CDR1 MNHEY, CDR2 SVGAGI. Here the CDR3 DNA reads TGTGCCAGCAGTTACTCGGGCTACGGCACTCTTACGCAGTATTTT. It translates to CASSYSGYGTLTQYF.